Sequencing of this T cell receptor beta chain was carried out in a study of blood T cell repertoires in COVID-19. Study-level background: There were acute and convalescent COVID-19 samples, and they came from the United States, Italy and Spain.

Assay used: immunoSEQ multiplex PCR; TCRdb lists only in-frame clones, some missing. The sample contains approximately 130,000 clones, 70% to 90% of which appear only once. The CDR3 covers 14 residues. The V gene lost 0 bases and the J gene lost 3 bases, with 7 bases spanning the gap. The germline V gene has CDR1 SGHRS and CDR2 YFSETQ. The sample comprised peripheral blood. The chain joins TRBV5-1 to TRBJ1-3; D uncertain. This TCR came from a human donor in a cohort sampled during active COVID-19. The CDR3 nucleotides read TGCGCCAGCAGCTTGGTAGCGGATGGAAACACCATATATTTT. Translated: CASSLVADGNTIYF.